This is a list of T cell receptor beta chains from one sample in a study of T cells expressing NK-cell markers. One entry per CDR3 protein, without DNA, is what TCRdb gives after re-calling the 5' RACE reads. This table holds a few hundred thousand distinct CDR3 sequences. Sequenced sample: blood T cells: a sorted CD56 or NKG2C T cell subset, CD4+ or CD8+ T cells, or bulk PBMC T cells (not recorded which). All receptors come from a woman aged 45-65 years in good health. CDR3s include the opening cysteine and the closing phenylalanine or tryptophan.

j_call: TRBJ2-1
v_call: TRBV7-2
cdr3_aa: CASSKSGDSYNEQFF

j_call: TRBJ2-3
v_call: TRBV5-1
cdr3_aa: CASSWRQGGTDTQYF

j_call: TRBJ1-6
v_call: TRBV25-1
cdr3_aa: CASSERRVWNSPLHF

j_call: TRBJ2-7
v_call: TRBV3-1
cdr3_aa: CASSQDPLSAEQYF

j_call: TRBJ2-2
v_call: TRBV20-1
cdr3_aa: CSARFPTGTGELFF

j_call: TRBJ2-2
v_call: TRBV7-7
cdr3_aa: CASSLALGSGELFF

j_call: TRBJ2-1
v_call: TRBV5-1
cdr3_aa: CASSPQGINEQFF

j_call: TRBJ2-1
v_call: TRBV29-1
cdr3_aa: CSADFPGRYNEQFF

j_call: TRBJ2-1
v_call: TRBV13
cdr3_aa: CASGAALGEQFF

j_call: TRBJ2-7
v_call: TRBV12-3/TRBV12-4
cdr3_aa: CASRKLAGGAYEQYF

j_call: TRBJ2-5
v_call: TRBV11-2
cdr3_aa: CASSLIPKTQYF

j_call: TRBJ2-1
v_call: TRBV3-1
cdr3_aa: CASSLGTSAYDEQFF

j_call: TRBJ2-3
v_call: TRBV27
cdr3_aa: CASSPRDRHGTDTQYF

j_call: TRBJ1-3
v_call: TRBV15
cdr3_aa: CATSIHRRKGNTIYF

j_call: TRBJ2-2
v_call: TRBV3-1
cdr3_aa: CASSQSLNTGELFF

j_call: TRBJ2-3
v_call: TRBV9
cdr3_aa: CASSVRPLGTDTQYF

j_call: TRBJ1-1
v_call: TRBV11-2
cdr3_aa: CASSLGGTGGVAFF

j_call: TRBJ2-3
v_call: TRBV5-1
cdr3_aa: CASSLASTGISTDTQYF

j_call: TRBJ1-5
v_call: TRBV12-3/TRBV12-4
cdr3_aa: CASSPGTGLKPQHF

j_call: TRBJ2-3
v_call: TRBV12-3/TRBV12-4
cdr3_aa: CASRRGRTDTQYF

j_call: TRBJ2-5
v_call: TRBV10-3
cdr3_aa: CAISDQGGTSPETQYF

j_call: TRBJ2-5
v_call: TRBV29-1
cdr3_aa: CSVELVGRGSPETQYF

j_call: TRBJ2-5
v_call: TRBV24-1
cdr3_aa: CATSDPGQGQTQYF

j_call: TRBJ2-2
v_call: TRBV11-2
cdr3_aa: CASSARPGTGELFF

j_call: TRBJ2-3
v_call: TRBV12-3/TRBV12-4
cdr3_aa: CASSFALLAGVQDTQYF

j_call: TRBJ2-1
v_call: TRBV5-6
cdr3_aa: CASSLSGRWTDNEQFF

j_call: TRBJ2-3
v_call: TRBV6-6
cdr3_aa: CASSSYGTSGITDTQYF

j_call: TRBJ1-1
v_call: TRBV20-1
cdr3_aa: CSAIPPMNTEAFF

j_call: TRBJ1-5
v_call: TRBV12-3/TRBV12-4
cdr3_aa: CASSHSGTGGQPQHF

j_call: TRBJ1-1
v_call: TRBV6-1
cdr3_aa: CASSLSGTTTEAFF

j_call: TRBJ2-7
v_call: TRBV4-1
cdr3_aa: CASSQVGQGPHEQYF

j_call: TRBJ1-2
v_call: TRBV15
cdr3_aa: CATSRVGTENFNYGYTF

j_call: TRBJ1-4
v_call: TRBV29-1
cdr3_aa: CSVRTWAGAEKLFF

j_call: TRBJ2-4
v_call: TRBV20-1
cdr3_aa: CSARDPGQPKNIQYF

j_call: TRBJ2-3
v_call: TRBV12-3/TRBV12-4
cdr3_aa: CASSEGGPVNTQYF

j_call: TRBJ2-7
v_call: TRBV29-1
cdr3_aa: CSVGTRTTVPLDEQYF

j_call: TRBJ2-3
v_call: TRBV24-1
cdr3_aa: CATSDSPLITDTQYF

j_call: TRBJ2-1
v_call: TRBV11-2
cdr3_aa: CASSSAGTDTNEQFF

j_call: TRBJ1-2
v_call: TRBV18
cdr3_aa: CASSPLGDDGYTF

j_call: TRBJ2-1
v_call: TRBV20-1
cdr3_aa: CSARGLTVQRPYNEQFF

j_call: TRBJ2-3
v_call: TRBV3-1
cdr3_aa: CASSLGLAGYDTQYF

j_call: TRBJ1-3
v_call: TRBV4-1
cdr3_aa: CASTAPGEDTIYF

j_call: TRBJ2-1
v_call: TRBV20-1
cdr3_aa: CSASLSGRVNEQFF

j_call: TRBJ2-1
v_call: TRBV7-7
cdr3_aa: CASSPGRGGEQFF

j_call: TRBJ2-2
v_call: TRBV29-1
cdr3_aa: CSVTTDNTGELFF

j_call: TRBJ2-1
v_call: TRBV11-1
cdr3_aa: CASSFIISAEQFF

j_call: TRBJ2-1
v_call: TRBV12-3/TRBV12-4
cdr3_aa: CASRSTTSGRGVEQFF

j_call: TRBJ2-5
v_call: TRBV11-3
cdr3_aa: CASSLQWRLAGVYEETQYF

j_call: TRBJ2-3
v_call: TRBV20-1
cdr3_aa: CSAFPRLADTQYF

j_call: TRBJ1-2
v_call: TRBV7-9
cdr3_aa: CASSFNQGANGYTF

j_call: TRBJ2-1
v_call: TRBV13
cdr3_aa: CASRQIRAVEGNNEQFF

j_call: TRBJ2-3
v_call: TRBV18
cdr3_aa: CASSPRVVGLAGATDTQYF

j_call: TRBJ2-1
v_call: TRBV12-3/TRBV12-4
cdr3_aa: CASSLAGEGVEQFF